The next 5 T cell receptor delta chains were all read from a single sample in a study of γδ T cells in repeated Plasmodium falciparum infection. TCRdb reanalyzed the multiplex PCR reads using CATT. The sample includes 75,000 to 95,000 delta-chain clones, 0.75% to 1% of them seen just once. Bulk repertoires came from Vgamma9/Vdelta2+ or Vdelta2-negative gammadelta T cells flow-sorted from PBMC. Sequenced material: gamma-delta T cells from blood. The receptors shown here come from a pool of human donors (malaria-infected and uninfected, not separated).

As for this clone: The TCRdb protein comes from a much larger clone and disagrees with this DNA's translation at residue 15, likely due to a read error; the protein given here is derived from the DNA. V and J are TRDV1 and TRDJ1; D may be TRDD2 (7 bases). Here the J gene came from matching the DNA to germline, since TCRdb omits it. Germline CDR1 is TSWWSYY and CDR2 is QGS. Trimming removed 0 bases at V and 7 bases at J, with 27 bases between. This CDR3 has 19 residues. The CDR3 coding sequence is TGTGCTCTTGGGGAACTGCTTCCTATAGATACGTGGGGGGCCACTAAACTCATCTTT. This translates into CALGELLPIDTWGATKLIF.

Comment on this clone: TCRdb's entry gives the protein of a much larger clone, which mismatches this DNA's translation at residue 6, likely from a read error; the protein reported here is translated from the DNA. This chain connects TRDV1 to TRDJ1; 8 nucleotides match TRDD2. No J segment appears in TCRdb, so it was assigned here by matching the sequence to germline. V was clipped by 3 bases and J by 4 bases; unmatched bases: 7. Germline values: CDR1 TSWWSYY, CDR2 QGS. This CDR3 is 15 amino acids long. In DNA, the CDR3 is TGTGCTCTTGGGGAGCCCCCTCCTTCCTACGATAAACTCATCTTT. As protein: CALGEPPPSYDKLIF.

On this clone itself: TCRdb pairs this DNA with a much larger clone's protein that differs at residue 10, likely a read error; the protein shown was translated from the DNA. The chain uses TRDV1 and TRDJ2; 13 bases fit TRDD3. As TCRdb names no J gene, one was assigned here on the basis of a DNA match to germline. V shed 3 bases, J shed 4 bases, and the junction held 20 bases outside the gene matches. The CDR3 has 22 amino acids. Looked up from germline, CDR1 is TSWWSYY and CDR2 is QGS. The CDR3, as DNA: TGTGCTCTTGGGGATCAAGCCTTCCTTAGGTACTGGGGGATACGTTGGACAGCACAACTCTTCTTT. Translation gives CALGDQAFLRYWGIRWTAQLFF.

On this clone: A far larger clone is off by one base, so a read error is likely. Within the sample, other DNA sequences also encode this same CDR3. The V and J genes are TRDV2 and TRDJ1; D unclear. No J gene is reported in TCRdb; it was inferred here by comparing the DNA with germline. The length of the CDR3 is 18 residues. The V end lost 0 bases, the J end lost 3 bases, and 22 bases lay between the germline ends. The V gene's germline CDR1 is GEAIGNYY and CDR2 EKD. The CDR3 DNA follows: TGTGCCTGTGACACCGTGGCGAAGGTGAGAGATAACTCCGATAAACTCATCTTT. Translating gives CACDTVAKVRDNSDKLIF.

This clone was counted a few times. TCRdb's entry gives the protein of a much larger clone, which mismatches this DNA's translation at residue 12, likely from a read error; the protein reported here is translated from the DNA. The chain combines TRDV2 with TRDJ1; 7 nucleotides line up with TRDD3. TCRdb offers no J gene call, so here the DNA was matched to germline to obtain one. Germline CDR1 reads GEAIGNYY; CDR2 reads EKD. Losses at the gene ends were 3 bases for V and 1 base for J; bases not matched to a gene: 16. CDR3 length equals 18 residues. Written as DNA, the CDR3 is TGTGCCTGTGACCAAAATGGCCCAACTGGGGTGGGCACCGATAAACTCATCTTT. Translated, it gives CACDQNGPTGVGTDKLIF.